The 7 T cell receptor beta chains presented below share a single source sample, sequenced in a study of shared clonotypes between healthy human individuals. Clones were read by immunoSEQ multiplex PCR, and TCRdb kept only the in-frame ones, dropping some. The sample lists more than 1.2 million clones, 98% to 99% occurring once. Sample: naive CD4+ T cells sorted from blood. Stated subset: CD45RA+ positively selected. The receptors were gathered from a man aged 25 to 40 in good health.

The chain is built from TRBV21-1 and TRBJ2-7; TRBD1 was called by the table and not checked on the DNA. TRBV21-1 is designated a pseudogene. The CDR3 length is 14 residues. The CDR3 reads CASSRYLGPYEQYF. CDR3 DNA: TGTGCCAGCAGCAGGTACCTGGGCCCCTACGAGCAGTACTTC.

The CDR3 region is CATPPRQGNQPQHF. The DNA of the CDR3 is TGTGCCACTCCGCCCAGGCAAGGCAATCAGCCCCAGCATTTT. The J gene is TRBJ1-5, the V gene TRBV28, with D hard to call. Germline V lookup: CDR1 MDHEN, CDR2 SYDVKM. The CDR3 loop spans 14 amino acids. V was cut by 10 bases and J by 2 bases, with 15 bases left in between. The entire variable domain, with the rest obtained from reference TRBV28 and TRBJ1-5, is as follows: DVKVTQSSRYLVKRTGEKVFLECVQDMDHENMFWYRQDPGLGLRLIYFSYDVKMKEKGDIPEGYSVSREKKERFSLILESASTNQTSMYLCATPPRQGNQPQHFGDGTRLSIL.

This rearrangement joins TRBV4-3 to TRBJ2-7; tentative D call: TRBD1 (5 bases). The CDR3 contains 14 residues. CDR1 and CDR2 (germline): LGHNA, YSLEER. Trimming shortened V by 0 bases and J by 0 bases, and 6 bases separated the two germline ends. CDR3 bases: TGCGCCAGCAGCCAAGACAGGGTCTCCTACGAGCAGTACTTC. Translating it yields CASSQDRVSYEQYF.

V is TRBV5-6 and J is TRBJ1-1; 9 bases are a match to TRBD1. With 4 bases clipped from V and 6 bases from J, the junction kept 13 bases outside the gene matches. The germline V gene encodes CDR1 SGHDT and CDR2 YYEEEE. The CDR3 is made up of 16 amino acids. CDR3 coding DNA: TGTGCCAGCAGCCTGGACAGGGGCATCGGATTCTCTGAAGCTTTCTTT. This codes for CASSLDRGIGFSEAFF.

The chain links TRBV19 to TRBJ2-3, with D perhaps TRBD1 (5 bases). Trimming shortened V by 5 bases and J by 0 bases, and 15 bases separated the two germline ends. This CDR3 contains 16 residues. CDR1 is LNHDA and CDR2 is SQIVND in the germline V gene (reference sequence). The DNA of the CDR3 is TGTGCCAGTAGTCCTGGACACCAGTCTAGCACAGATACGCAGTATTTT. This gives the protein CASSPGHQSSTDTQYF.

The chain recombines TRBV28 with TRBJ2-7; 9 bases match TRBD1. Germline lookup yields CDR1 MDHEN and CDR2 SYDVKM. The V gene end was trimmed by 6 bases and the J gene end by 6 bases; junction bases not matched to a gene: 9. The CDR3 extends over 14 amino acids. The CDR3 spells CASRTGTGTFEQYF. The DNA for the CDR3 is TGTGCCAGCAGAACCGGGACAGGGACCTTCGAGCAGTACTTC.

The chain employs TRBV18 and TRBJ2-3; D is possibly TRBD1 (6 bases). Germline V gene sequence: CDR1 KGHSH, CDR2 LQKENI. The V end lost 1 base, the J end lost 2 bases, and 13 bases lay between the germline ends. The CDR3 is 16 amino acids. Here the CDR3 DNA reads TGTGCCAGCTCACCACTACAGGGAGTTTACACAGATACGCAGTATTTT. Its protein product is CASSPLQGVYTDTQYF.